The 7 T cell receptor beta chains given below trace back to one sample, sequenced in a study of blood T cell repertoires in COVID-19 (dated by TCRdb to between 2020 and 2021). Libraries were constructed by the immunoSEQ multiplex PCR assay. As stored in TCRdb, this immuneACCESS dataset retains in-frame rearrangements with V and J assigned. A fraction of the clones does not appear; measured against another copy, unresolved V genes explain less than half of the discrepancy, and the remainder lacks a known reason. Within this sample are 65,000 to 80,000 clones, with around 86% of them counted one time only. The ten largest account for 25% to 30% of the sample. The sample was peripheral blood. The receptors originated from a human donor in a cohort sampled during active COVID-19.

There are a few counts of this clone. This rearrangement joins TRBV3-1 (or the pseudogene TRBV3-2) to TRBJ1-1; D gene ambiguous. Germline V gene lookup returns CDR1 LGHDT and CDR2 YNNKEL (reference sequence). There are 13 residues in the CDR3. Trimming removed 1 base at V and 7 bases at J, with 10 bases between. In nucleotides, the CDR3 is TGTGCCAGCAGCCAAGGGAGAGGGTTTGAAGCTTTCTTT. This gives the protein CASSQGRGFEAFF.

The chain combines TRBV5-1 with TRBJ2-5; TRBD2 agrees at 7 bases. The germline gives CDR1 SGHRS, CDR2 YFSETQ. The CDR3 consists of 14 residues. With V trimmed by 4 bases and J by 2 bases, 5 bases remained unmatched. The CDR3 spells CASSGGSGQETQYF. CDR3 sequence (DNA): TGCGCCAGCAGCGGCGGGAGCGGGCAAGAGACCCAGTACTTC.

The chain is built from TRBV6-8 and TRBJ1-5; 8 bases match TRBD1. The germline gives CDR1 MNHGY, CDR2 SAAAGT. The CDR3 runs 14 residues. J was trimmed by 4 bases and V by 6 bases; bases with no gene match: 5. The chain's CDR3 is CASSLGQGNQPQHF. CDR3 nucleotide sequence: TGTGCCAGCAGCCTTGGACAGGGAAATCAGCCCCAGCATTTT.

This clone appeared a few times. This sequence joins TRBV9 and TRBJ2-2; D is ambiguous. The CDR3 spans 12 residues. CDR1 and CDR2 (germline): SGDLS, YYNGEE. Trimming removed 4 bases at V and 7 bases at J, with 8 bases between. Here the CDR3 reads CASSPRIGELFF. The CDR3 DNA follows: TGTGCCAGCAGCCCTAGAATCGGGGAGCTGTTTTTT.

This chain joins TRBV6-6 and TRBJ2-7; 10 bases map to TRBD1. The CDR3 runs to 14 residues. CDR1 and CDR2 from the germline V gene are MNHNY and SVGAGI (reference sequence). The V gene end was trimmed by 7 bases and the J gene end by 4 bases; junction bases not matched to a gene: 7. Here the CDR3 reads CASTQDRGYYEQYF. The CDR3 DNA reads as TGTGCCAGCACCCAGGACAGGGGGTATTACGAGCAGTACTTC.

Worth noting for this clone: This same CDR3 is encoded by further DNA sequences in the sample. The J gene is TRBJ1-2, the V gene TRBV5-6; no clear D gene. This CDR3 has 13 amino acids. V lost 3 bases and J lost 1, with 7 bases in between. CDR1 SGHDT and CDR2 YYEEEE come from the germline V gene. The CDR3 sequence is CASSSTGNYGYTF. The CDR3, as DNA: TGTGCCAGCAGCTCGACTGGTAACTATGGCTACACCTTC.

The chain is built from TRBV18 and TRBJ1-1; D gene unclear. The CDR3 has 13 residues. Germline loops: CDR1 KGHSH, CDR2 LQKENI. The V end lost 5 bases, the J end lost 1 base, and 8 bases lay between the germline ends. CDR3 DNA sequence: TGTGCCAGCTCATCGACTCAGAACACTGAAGCTTTCTTT. Residues: CASSSTQNTEAFF.